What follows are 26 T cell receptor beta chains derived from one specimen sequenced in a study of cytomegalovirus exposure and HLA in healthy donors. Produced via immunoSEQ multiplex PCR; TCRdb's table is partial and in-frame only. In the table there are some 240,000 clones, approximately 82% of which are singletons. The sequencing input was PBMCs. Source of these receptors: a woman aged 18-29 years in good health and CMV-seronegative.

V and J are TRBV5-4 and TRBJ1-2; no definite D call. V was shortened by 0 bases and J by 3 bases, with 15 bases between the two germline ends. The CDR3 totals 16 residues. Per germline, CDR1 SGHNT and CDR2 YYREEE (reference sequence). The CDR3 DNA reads TGTGCCAGCAGCTTGGGAGCGACTTCGGGCCACTATGGCTACACCTTC. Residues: CASSLGATSGHYGYTF. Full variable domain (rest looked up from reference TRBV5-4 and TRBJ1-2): ETGVTQSPTHLIKTRGQQVTLRCSSQSGHNTVSWYQQALGQGPQFIFQYYREEENGRGNFPPRFSGLQFPNYSSELNVNALELDDSALYLCASSLGATSGHYGYTFGSGTRLTVV.

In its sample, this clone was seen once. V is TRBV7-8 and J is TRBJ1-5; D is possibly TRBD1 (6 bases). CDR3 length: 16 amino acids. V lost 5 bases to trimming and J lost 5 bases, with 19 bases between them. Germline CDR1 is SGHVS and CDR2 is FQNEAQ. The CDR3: CASSPLGGATYQPQHF. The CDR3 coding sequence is TGTGCCAGCAGCCCTCTGGGGGGGGCCACCTATCAGCCCCAGCATTTT.

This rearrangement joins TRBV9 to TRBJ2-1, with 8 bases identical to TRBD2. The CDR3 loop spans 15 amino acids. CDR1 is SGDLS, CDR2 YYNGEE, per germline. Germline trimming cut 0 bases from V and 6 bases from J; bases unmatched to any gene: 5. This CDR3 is CASSVGRGLVNEQFF. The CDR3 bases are TGTGCCAGCAGCGTAGGACGGGGACTAGTCAATGAGCAGTTCTTC.

CDR3 protein: CAWIPGQGWNEQFF. In DNA form, the CDR3 reads TGTGCCTGGATCCCGGGACAGGGGTGGAATGAGCAGTTCTTC. The chain is built from TRBV30 and TRBJ2-1; TRBD1 matches at 10 bases. CDR3 length: 14 amino acids. In germline, CDR1 is GTSNPN, CDR2 SVGIG (reference sequence). Trimming removed 4 bases from V and 7 bases from J; junction bases left unmatched: 7.

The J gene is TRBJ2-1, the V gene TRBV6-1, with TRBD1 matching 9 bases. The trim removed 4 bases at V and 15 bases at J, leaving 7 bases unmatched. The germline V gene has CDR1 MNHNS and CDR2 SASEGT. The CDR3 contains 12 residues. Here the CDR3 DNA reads TGTGCCAGCAGTGTAGGGGGACAGGGACGGTTCTTC. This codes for CASSVGGQGRFF.

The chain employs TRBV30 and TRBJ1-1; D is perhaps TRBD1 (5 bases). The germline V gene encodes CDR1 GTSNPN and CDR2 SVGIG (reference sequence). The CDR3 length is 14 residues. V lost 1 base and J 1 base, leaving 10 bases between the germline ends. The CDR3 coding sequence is TGTGCCTGGAGTGCAGGACACCAGAACACTGAAGCTTTCTTT. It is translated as CAWSAGHQNTEAFF.

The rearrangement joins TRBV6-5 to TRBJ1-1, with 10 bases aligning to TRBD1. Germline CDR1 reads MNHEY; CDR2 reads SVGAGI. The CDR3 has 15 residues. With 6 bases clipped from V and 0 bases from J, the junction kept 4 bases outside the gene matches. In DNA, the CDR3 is TGTGCCAGCAGGGACAGGGGGGCCCTGAACACTGAAGCTTTCTTT. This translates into CASRDRGALNTEAFF.

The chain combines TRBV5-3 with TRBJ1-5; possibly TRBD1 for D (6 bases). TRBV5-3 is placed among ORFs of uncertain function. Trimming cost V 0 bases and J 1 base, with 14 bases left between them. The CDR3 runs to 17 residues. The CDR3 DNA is TGTGCCAGAAGCTTGGTGACAGGTCATATGAGCAATCAGCCCCAGCATTTT. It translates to CARSLVTGHMSNQPQHF.

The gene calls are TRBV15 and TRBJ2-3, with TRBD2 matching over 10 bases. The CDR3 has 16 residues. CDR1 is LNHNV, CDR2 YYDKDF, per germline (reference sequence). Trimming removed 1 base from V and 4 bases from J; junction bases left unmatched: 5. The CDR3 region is CATSRAAGGMADTQYF. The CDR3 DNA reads TGTGCCACCAGCAGAGCAGCGGGGGGGATGGCAGATACGCAGTATTTT. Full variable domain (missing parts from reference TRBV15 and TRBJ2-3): DAMVIQNPRYQVTQFGKPVTLSCSQTLNHNVMYWYQQKSSQAPKLLFHYYDKDFNNEADTPDNFQSRRPNTSFCFLDIRSPGLGDTAMYLCATSRAAGGMADTQYFGPGTRLTVL.

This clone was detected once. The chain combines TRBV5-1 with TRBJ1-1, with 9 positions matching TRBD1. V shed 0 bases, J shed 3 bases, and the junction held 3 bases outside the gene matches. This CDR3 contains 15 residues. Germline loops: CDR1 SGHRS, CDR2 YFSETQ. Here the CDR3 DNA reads TGCGCCAGCAGCTTGGGGGGACAGGGATACACTGAAGCTTTCTTT. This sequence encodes CASSLGGQGYTEAFF.

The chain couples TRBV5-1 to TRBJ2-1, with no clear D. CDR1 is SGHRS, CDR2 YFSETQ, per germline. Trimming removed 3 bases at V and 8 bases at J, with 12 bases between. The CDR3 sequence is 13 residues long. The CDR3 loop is CASSSVRWHEQFF. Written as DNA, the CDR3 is TGCGCCAGCAGCTCGGTTAGATGGCATGAGCAGTTCTTC.

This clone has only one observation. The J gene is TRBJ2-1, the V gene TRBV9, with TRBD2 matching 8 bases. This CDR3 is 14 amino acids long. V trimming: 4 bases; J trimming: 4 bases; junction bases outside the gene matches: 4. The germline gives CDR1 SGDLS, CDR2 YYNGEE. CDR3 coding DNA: TGTGCCAGCAGCCGGGAGGGTGGATACAATGAGCAGTTCTTC. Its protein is CASSREGGYNEQFF.

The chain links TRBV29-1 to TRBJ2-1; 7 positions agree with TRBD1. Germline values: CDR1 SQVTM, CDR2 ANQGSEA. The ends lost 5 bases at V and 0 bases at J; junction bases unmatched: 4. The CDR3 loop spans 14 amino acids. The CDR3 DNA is TGCAGCGTTCGGACAGGACCCTCCTACAATGAGCAGTTCTTC. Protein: CSVRTGPSYNEQFF.

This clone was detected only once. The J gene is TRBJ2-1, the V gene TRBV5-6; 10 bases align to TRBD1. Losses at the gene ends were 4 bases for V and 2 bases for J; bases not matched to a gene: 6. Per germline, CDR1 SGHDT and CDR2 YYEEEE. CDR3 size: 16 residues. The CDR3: CASSAGTGDPYNEQFF. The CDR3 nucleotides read TGTGCCAGCAGCGCAGGGACAGGGGATCCCTACAATGAGCAGTTCTTC.

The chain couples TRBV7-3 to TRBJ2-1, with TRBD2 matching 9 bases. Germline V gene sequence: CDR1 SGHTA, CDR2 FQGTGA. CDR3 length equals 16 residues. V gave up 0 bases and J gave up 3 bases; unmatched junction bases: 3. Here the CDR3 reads CASSLTPSGVYNEQFF. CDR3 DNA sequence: TGTGCCAGCAGCTTAACGCCTAGCGGGGTCTACAATGAGCAGTTCTTC.

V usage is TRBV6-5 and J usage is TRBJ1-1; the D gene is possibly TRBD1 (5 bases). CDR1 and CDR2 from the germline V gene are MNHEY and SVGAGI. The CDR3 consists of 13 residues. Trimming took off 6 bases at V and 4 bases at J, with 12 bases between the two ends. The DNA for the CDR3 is TGTGCCAGCAGCACCGGGGCGAGCACTGAAGCTTTCTTT. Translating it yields CASSTGASTEAFF.

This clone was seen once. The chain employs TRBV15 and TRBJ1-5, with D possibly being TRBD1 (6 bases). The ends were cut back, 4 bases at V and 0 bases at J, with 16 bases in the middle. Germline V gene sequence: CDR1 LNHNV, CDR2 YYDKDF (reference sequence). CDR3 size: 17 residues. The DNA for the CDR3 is TGTGCCACCAGCATAGGACGGAGGGGGTTTAGCAATCAGCCCCAGCATTTT. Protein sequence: CATSIGRRGFSNQPQHF.

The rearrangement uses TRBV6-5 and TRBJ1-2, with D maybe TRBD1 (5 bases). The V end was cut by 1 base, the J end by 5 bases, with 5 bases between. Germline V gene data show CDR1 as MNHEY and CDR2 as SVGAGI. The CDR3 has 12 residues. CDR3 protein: CASSYWGYGYTF. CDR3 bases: TGTGCCAGCAGTTACTGGGGGTATGGCTACACCTTC.

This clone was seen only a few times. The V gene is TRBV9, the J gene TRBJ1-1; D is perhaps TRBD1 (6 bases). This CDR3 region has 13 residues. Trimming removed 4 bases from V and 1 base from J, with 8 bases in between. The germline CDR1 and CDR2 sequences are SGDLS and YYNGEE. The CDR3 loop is CASSPTGNTEAFF. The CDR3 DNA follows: TGTGCCAGCAGCCCGACAGGGAACACTGAAGCTTTCTTT.

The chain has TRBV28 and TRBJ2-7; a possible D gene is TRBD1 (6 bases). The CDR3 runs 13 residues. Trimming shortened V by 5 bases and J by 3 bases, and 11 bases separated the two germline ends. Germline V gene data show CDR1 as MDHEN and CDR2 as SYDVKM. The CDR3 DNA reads TGTGCCAGCAGTCGGACAGTTAGCTACGAGCAGTACTTC. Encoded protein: CASSRTVSYEQYF.

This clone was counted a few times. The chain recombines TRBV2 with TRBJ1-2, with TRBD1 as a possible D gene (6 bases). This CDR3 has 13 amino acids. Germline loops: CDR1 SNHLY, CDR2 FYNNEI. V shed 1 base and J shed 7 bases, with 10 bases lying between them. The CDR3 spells CASSEGGPSGYTF. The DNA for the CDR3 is TGTGCCAGCAGTGAAGGGGGGCCGAGTGGCTACACCTTC.

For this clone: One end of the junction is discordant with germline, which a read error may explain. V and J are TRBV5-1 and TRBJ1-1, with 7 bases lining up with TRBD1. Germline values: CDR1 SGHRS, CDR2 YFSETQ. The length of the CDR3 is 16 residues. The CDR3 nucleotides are TGCGCCAGCAGCTTGCCTACAGGGGCCCCGAACGCTGAAGCTTTCTTT. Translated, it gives CASSLPTGAPNAEAFF.

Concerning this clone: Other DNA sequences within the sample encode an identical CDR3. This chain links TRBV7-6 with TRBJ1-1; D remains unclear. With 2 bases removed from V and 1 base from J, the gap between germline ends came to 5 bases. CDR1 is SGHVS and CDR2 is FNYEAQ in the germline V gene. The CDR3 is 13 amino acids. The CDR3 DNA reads TGTGCCAGCAGCTTAACACAGAACACTGAAGCTTTCTTT. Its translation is CASSLTQNTEAFF.

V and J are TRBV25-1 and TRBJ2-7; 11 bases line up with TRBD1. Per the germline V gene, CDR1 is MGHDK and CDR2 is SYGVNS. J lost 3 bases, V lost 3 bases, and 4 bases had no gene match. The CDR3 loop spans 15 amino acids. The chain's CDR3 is CASSDWTGGIYEQYF. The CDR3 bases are TGTGCCAGCAGTGACTGGACAGGGGGCATCTACGAGCAGTACTTC.

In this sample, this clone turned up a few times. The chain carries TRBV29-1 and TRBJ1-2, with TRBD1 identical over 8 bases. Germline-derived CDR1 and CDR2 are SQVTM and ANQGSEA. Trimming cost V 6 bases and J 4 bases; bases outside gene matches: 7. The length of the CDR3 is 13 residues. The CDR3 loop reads CSVRTGLGYGYTF. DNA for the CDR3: TGCAGCGTCCGGACAGGGCTCGGCTATGGCTACACCTTC.

For the CDR3, the DNA is TGTGCCAGCAGCCAAGGGACTGAGAGGGGCAACTATGGCTACACCTTC. Its protein product is CASSQGTERGNYGYTF. The rearrangement links TRBV4-2 to TRBJ1-2, with TRBD1 as a possible D gene (5 bases). The V and J ends lost 1 base and 2 bases respectively, with 14 bases between them. Germline V gene sequence: CDR1 LGHNA, CDR2 YNFKEQ. The CDR3 extends over 16 amino acids.